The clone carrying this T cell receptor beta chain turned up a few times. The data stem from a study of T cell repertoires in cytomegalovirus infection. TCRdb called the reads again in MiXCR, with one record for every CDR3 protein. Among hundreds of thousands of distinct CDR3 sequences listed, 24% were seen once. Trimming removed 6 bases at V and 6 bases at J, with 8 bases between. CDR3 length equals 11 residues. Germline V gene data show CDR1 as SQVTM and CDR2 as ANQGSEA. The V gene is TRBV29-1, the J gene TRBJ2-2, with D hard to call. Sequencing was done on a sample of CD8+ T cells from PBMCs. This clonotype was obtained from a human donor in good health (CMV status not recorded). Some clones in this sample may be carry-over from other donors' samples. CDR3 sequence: CSVLDAGELFF. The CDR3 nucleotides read TGCAGCGTCCTCGATGCCGGGGAGCTGTTTTTT.